This TCR beta chain was observed in a study of identifying expanded T cells in peripheral blood. Here immunoSEQ multiplex PCR was the method, and the copy in TCRdb shows in-frame clones only, minus some. The repertoire includes 95,000 to 100,000 clones, approximately 90% of them detected once, and about 15% sits in the top ten. Germline V gene sequence: CDR1 LGHNA, CDR2 YSLEER. The CDR3 covers 17 residues. V gave up 4 bases and J gave up 5 bases; unmatched junction bases: 8. The clonotype was recovered from a person aged 18 to 75 in good health. The chain joins TRBV4-3 to TRBJ2-1; 13 nucleotides match TRBD2. Source material: blood. The CDR3 sequence: CASSRDGTSGDHNEQFF. CDR3 in DNA: TGCGCCAGCAGCCGAGACGGGACTAGCGGGGACCACAATGAGCAGTTCTTC.